These T cell receptor beta chains were read from a single sample in a study of shared clonotypes between healthy human individuals. Produced via immunoSEQ multiplex PCR; TCRdb's table is partial and in-frame only. The sample lists more than 550,000 clones, roughly 72% occurring once. The specimen sequenced was memory CD4+ T cells sorted from blood. These receptors originate from a woman aged 25 to 39 in good health. Each CDR3 is given with its conserved first and last residue. The order of the fields is clone size, D gene, V gene, J gene, CDR3 DNA, CDR3 protein. The D gene is left open where the match is weak. Not all rows give a size; the values are once, few, many and, for expanded clones, a class.

NA	TRBD2	TRBV7-9	TRBJ2-5	TGTGCCAGCAGCCAAGGCCTAGCGGGAGTGGGGAAAGAGACCCAGTACTTC	CASSQGLAGVGKETQYF
few	TRBD1	TRBV5-1	TRBJ2-7	TGCGCCAGCAGGCCCGGGACAGGGGGCGGAGAGCAGTACTTC	CASRPGTGGGEQYF
few	NA	TRBV5-1	TRBJ1-5	TGCGCCAGCAGCGCGCGACAGTTCCAAAATCAGCCCCAGCATTTT	CASSARQFQNQPQHF
once	NA	TRBV10-2	TRBJ1-6	TGCGCCAGCAGTGAAAACGTCGTGTCGTGGGAGAGGGGACCCCTCCACTTT	CASSENVVSWERGPLHF
NA	NA	TRBV18	TRBJ2-7	TGTGCCAGCTCACCCTACTCCGGGACGGGTCAATACGAGCAGTACTTC	CASSPYSGTGQYEQYF
few	NA	TRBV6-5	TRBJ2-2	TGTGCCAGCAGACTATCCACCGGGGAGCTGTTTTTT	CASRLSTGELFF
few	NA	TRBV27	TRBJ1-1	TGTGCCAGCAGTTTATCGTTCGGACGGAGGAACACTGAAGCTTTCTTT	CASSLSFGRRNTEAFF
NA	NA	TRBV20-1	TRBJ2-7	TGCAGTGCTAAATACTACGAGCAGTACTTC	CSAKYYEQYF
few	NA	TRBV9	TRBJ1-1	TGTGCCAGCAGCGTAACTCCTAGCGGGAACACTGAAGCTTTCTTT	CASSVTPSGNTEAFF
NA	NA	TRBV4-1	TRBJ1-2	TGCGCCAGCAGCCAACCCAGTGCTGATAACTATGGCTACACCTTC	CASSQPSADNYGYTF
NA	NA	TRBV19	TRBJ1-2	TGTGCCAGTAGTATCCTGTCGGTGAACTATGGCTACACCTTC	CASSILSVNYGYTF
NA	TRBD1	TRBV28	TRBJ2-5	TGTGCCAGCAGTTCCGGGGGACAGGGCGACCAAGAGACCCAGTACTTC	CASSSGGQGDQETQYF
few	TRBD2	TRBV5-1	TRBJ2-1	TGCGCCAGCAGCTTGCGGACTAGCGGGCGGAACAATGAGCAGTTCTTC	CASSLRTSGRNNEQFF
NA	NA	TRBV11-2	TRBJ1-2	TGTGCCAGCTCCCCGGCAGGCGCACTTTCTAACTATGGCTACACCTTC	CASSPAGALSNYGYTF
NA	NA	TRBV9	TRBJ2-3	TGTGCCAGCAGCGCGAGAGCCGGATATAGCACAGATACGCAGTATTTT	CASSARAGYSTDTQYF
NA	NA	TRBV27	TRBJ1-4	TGTGCCAGCAGCTGGGCAGGGGCGAATGATGAAAAACTGTTTTTT	CASSWAGANDEKLFF
few	NA	TRBV29-1	TRBJ2-1	TGCAGCGTCGCCGTTGTGAATGAGCAGTTCTTC	CSVAVVNEQFF
NA	TRBD1	TRBV6-1	TRBJ1-1	TGTGCCAGCGGGGGGACAGTTATGAACACTGAAGCTTTCTTT	CASGGTVMNTEAFF
NA	TRBD1	TRBV27	TRBJ1-2	TGTGCCAGCAGACCACGGACAGGTCCTAACTATGGCTACACCTTC	CASRPRTGPNYGYTF
NA	NA	TRBV6-1	TRBJ1-2	TGTGCCAGCAGACGACAGGCTCCCTATGGCTACACCTTC	CASRRQAPYGYTF
once	TRBD2	TRBV10-1	TRBJ2-1	TGCGCCAGCAGCGACCCCGGACTAGCGGGAGGAGGGAATGAGCAGTTCTTC	CASSDPGLAGGGNEQFF
NA	NA	TRBV7-5	TRBJ2-7	TGTGTCAGAACCGTACTAAGGGGGCCAACCTACGAGCAGTACTTC	CVRTVLRGPTYEQYF
NA	NA	TRBV6-5	TRBJ1-1	TGTGCCAGCAGTTACGATCGGTCTACTTTCTTT	CASSYDRSTFF
NA	NA	TRBV10-1	TRBJ2-1	TGCGCCAGCAGTGACAGGGAGGATGAGCAGTTCTTC	CASSDREDEQFF
NA	NA	TRBV7-9	TRBJ1-5	TGTGCCAGCAGCGTGAACAATCAGCCCCAGCATTTT	CASSVNNQPQHF
NA	NA	TRBV7-7	TRBJ2-1	TGTGCCAGCAGCTTCGAGCGGGCGTCCTACAATGAGCAGTTCTTC	CASSFERASYNEQFF
NA	NA	TRBV4-2	TRBJ1-4	TGTGCCAGCAGCCAAGTGGGCCAAACTAATGAAAAACTGTTTTTT	CASSQVGQTNEKLFF
NA	TRBD1	TRBV11-2	TRBJ2-5	TGTGCCAGCAGCTCCCCGGGACAGGGGGGGACCCAGTACTTC	CASSSPGQGGTQYF
NA	NA	TRBV2	TRBJ2-6	TGTGCCAGCAGGGAGGCTGGGGCCAACGTCCTGACTTTC	CASREAGANVLTF
NA	NA	TRBV27	TRBJ1-5	TGTGCCAGCAGTTTCTCTAGGAGCAATCAGCCCCAGCATTTT	CASSFSRSNQPQHF
NA	TRBD1	TRBV27	TRBJ2-7	TGTGCCAGCAGGGACAGGGAGACCTACGAGCAGTACTTC	CASRDRETYEQYF
NA	TRBD1	TRBV19	TRBJ2-5	TGTGCCAGTAGTGACGACAGGGCCGAGACCCAGTACTTC	CASSDDRAETQYF
NA	NA	TRBV7-2	TRBJ2-3	TGTGCCAGCAGCTTTAGGGGGGGAGGTATCGATACGCAGTATTTT	CASSFRGGGIDTQYF
few	NA	TRBV18	TRBJ1-1	TGTGCCAGCTCACCACCAAGGGGCGCCAACACTGAAGCTTTCTTT	CASSPPRGANTEAFF
NA	TRBD2	TRBV6-5	TRBJ2-1	TGTGCCAGCAGTTATGGTAGCGGGACCTCCTACAATGAGCAGTTCTTC	CASSYGSGTSYNEQFF
NA	TRBD2	TRBV30	TRBJ2-2	TGTGCCTGCCCCGGACTAGCGGGGAACACCGGGGAGCTGTTTTTT	CACPGLAGNTGELFF
NA	NA	TRBV27	TRBJ1-5	TGTGCCAGCAGTTTGGAGGGGTTCGGTCAGCCCCAGCATTTT	CASSLEGFGQPQHF
NA	NA	TRBV7-6	TRBJ1-3	TGTGCCAGCAGCTTAGTCTTAGGGAGGTCTGGAAACACCATATATTTT	CASSLVLGRSGNTIYF
few	NA	TRBV28	TRBJ2-4	TGTGCCAGCAGTTTACCGGGAGTGGCCAAAAACATTCAGTACTTC	CASSLPGVAKNIQYF
NA	NA	TRBV7-2	TRBJ2-3	TGTGCCAGCAGCCCCCGGGCCACAGATACGCAGTATTTT	CASSPRATDTQYF
few	NA	TRBV7-2	TRBJ1-5	TGTGCCAGCAGCTTCTCGGCCCAACAGCCCCAGCATTTT	CASSFSAQQPQHF
NA	NA	TRBV4-1	TRBJ2-7	TGCGCCAGCAGCCAAGTCAATACAGTGAGCTCCTACGAGCAGTACTTC	CASSQVNTVSSYEQYF